In this sample, the clone carrying this T cell receptor (beta chain) turned up a few times. These data come from a study of blood T cells in healthy people across ages. The second PCR ran 7 to 11 cycles with a sample-barcoded 5' primer and J-beta primers. TCRdb recomputed calls from the 5' RACE reads with MiXCR, one row per CDR3 protein. The sample lists about 940,000 distinct CDR3 sequences, roughly 50% occurring once. V was shortened by 0 bases and J by 0 bases, with 17 bases between the two germline ends. CDR3 length equals 18 residues. Germline V gene data show CDR1 as MNHEY and CDR2 as SVGAGI. The sequencing input was blood. This sequence was found in a man under 40 in good health. The chain uses TRBV6-5 and TRBJ1-2; no reliable D call. The CDR3 loop reads CASSYSAQIRQPNYGYTF. For the CDR3, the DNA is TGTGCCAGCAGTTACTCGGCCCAAATTCGGCAACCTAACTATGGCTACACCTTC.